What follows are 32 T cell receptor beta chains derived from one specimen sequenced in a study of T cell clusters in autoimmune cytopenias. TRB amplification used roughly 250 ng of peripheral blood genomic DNA. TRB rearrangements were amplified by touch-down multiplex PCR with mixed TRB-A/B primers. Reprocessing the multiplex PCR reads, TCRdb reports a single entry for every CDR3 protein and omits DNA. The listing contains 9,900 or so distinct CDR3 sequences. The material sequenced was peripheral blood. Receptors were obtained from a human donor with an autoimmune cytopenia or autoimmune hepatitis (not recorded which).

This chain connects TRBV20-1 to TRBJ1-3; TCRdb's assignment of TRBD1 cannot be checked, as there is no DNA. This CDR3 has 12 residues. Germline CDR1 and CDR2: DFQATT and SNEGSKA (reference sequence). The CDR3 sequence is CSASGQGNTIYF.

This clonotype is identified as medium-sized from frequency. The chain has TRBV6-2 or TRBV6-3 and TRBJ2-4; absent DNA, TCRdb's TRBD2 call cannot be checked. The length of the CDR3 is 13 residues. Per the germline V gene, CDR1 is MNHEY and CDR2 is SVGEGT. The CDR3: CASAIAGSNIQYF.

The chain is built from TRBV5-4 and TRBJ2-7. CDR3 length: 13 amino acids. Germline values: CDR1 SGHNT, CDR2 YYREEE (reference sequence). The CDR3 spells CASSHRSTYEQYF.

The chain has TRBV5-6 and TRBJ1-2. CDR1 is SGHDT, CDR2 YYEEEE, per germline. CDR3 size: 14 residues. The CDR3 is CASSPESDNYGYTF.

This sequence joins TRBV20-1 and TRBJ2-1; with no DNA, the TCRdb D assignment of TRBD1 cannot be verified. This CDR3 is 15 amino acids long. CDR1 and CDR2 (germline): DFQATT, SNEGSKA (reference sequence). Here the CDR3 reads CSAARSGRSVPEQFF.

This clonotype is classed as medium-sized by frequency. The chain uses TRBV11-1 and TRBJ2-3; TCRdb lists TRBD1, though no DNA is available to test this call. The CDR3 is made up of 18 amino acids. Germline CDR1 is SGHAT and CDR2 is FQDESV (reference sequence). CDR3 sequence reads: CASSRRRVQGISTDTQYF.

This chain uses TRBV10-1 with TRBJ2-1; TCRdb lists TRBD1, though no DNA is available to test this call. Germline CDR1 is WNHNN and CDR2 is SYGVQD (reference sequence). The CDR3 length is 15 residues. This CDR3 reads CASSDRQGRGNEQFF.

This clonotype is classed as medium-sized by frequency. The V call is TRBV29-1, the J call TRBJ1-1; checking the TCRdb D call of TRBD1 is not possible without DNA. Per germline, CDR1 SQVTM and CDR2 ANQGSEA. The CDR3 length is 13 residues. The CDR3 sequence is CSGLQGGSPEAFF.

V gene TRBV9 combines with J gene TRBJ1-2; TCRdb's assignment of TRBD1 cannot be checked, as there is no DNA. Per germline, CDR1 SGDLS and CDR2 YYNGEE. The CDR3 loop spans 13 amino acids. CDR3 in amino acids: CASSGSTGYGYTF.

The chain carries TRBV6-2 or TRBV6-3 and TRBJ2-7; lacking DNA, the TRBD1 call made by TCRdb goes unchecked. From germline, CDR1 is MNHEY and CDR2 SVGEGT. The CDR3 covers 14 residues. CDR3 sequence: CASREGGRSYEQYF.

The J gene is TRBJ1-6, the V gene TRBV2; TCRdb proposes TRBD1, but this gene call is untestable without DNA. The CDR3 contains 15 residues. The germline gives CDR1 SNHLY, CDR2 FYNNEI. The CDR3 sequence is CASSLSGTDNSPLHF. Full variable domain (outside the CDR3, taken from reference TRBV2 and TRBJ1-6): EPEVTQTPSHQVTQMGQEVILRCVPISNHLYFYWYRQILGQKVEFLVSFYNNEISEKSEIFDDQFSVERPDGSNFTLKIRSTKLEDSAMYFCASSLSGTDNSPLHFGNGTRLTVT.

Measured by frequency, this clonotype is medium-sized. V and J are TRBV18 and TRBJ2-3; the D gene TCRdb calls, TRBD1, cannot be checked with no DNA. This CDR3 is 13 amino acids long. Germline V gene sequence: CDR1 KGHSH, CDR2 LQKENI. The CDR3 spells CASSRLTGDTQYF.

This chain uses TRBV15 with TRBJ1-4; TCRdb's D gene call, TRBD1, goes unchecked for lack of DNA. This CDR3 contains 15 residues. From germline, CDR1 is LNHNV and CDR2 YYDKDF (reference sequence). The CDR3 sequence is CATSRIGQMNEKLFF.

The chain carries TRBV5-6 and TRBJ1-5. The germline gives CDR1 SGHDT, CDR2 YYEEEE. CDR3 length: 14 residues. Here the CDR3 reads CASSSPREGQPQHF.

Its frequency marks this clonotype as medium-sized. The rearrangement links TRBV27 to TRBJ1-3; TCRdb proposes TRBD1, but this gene call is untestable without DNA. The CDR3 length is 15 residues. CDR1 is MNHEY and CDR2 is SMNVEV in the germline V gene (reference sequence). CDR3 sequence reads: CASSPGTGSWDTIYF.

This clonotype is labeled medium-sized based on frequency. V usage is TRBV30 and J usage is TRBJ2-3; the TCRdb call, TRBD2, lacks DNA for checking. CDR1 is GTSNPN, CDR2 SVGIG, per germline (reference sequence). The CDR3 spans 13 residues. The CDR3 here is CAWGLAGPDTQYF.

This clonotype is deemed medium-sized by its frequency. V and J are TRBV6-1 and TRBJ1-6. Germline V gene lookup returns CDR1 MNHNS and CDR2 SASEGT. This CDR3 has 14 residues. This CDR3 is CASSEVLGSSPLHF.

Its frequency marks this clonotype as medium-sized. The CDR3 here is CASSKLPSANTGELFF. J is TRBJ2-2 and V is TRBV19. Germline V gives CDR1 LNHDA, CDR2 SQIVND (reference sequence). The CDR3 consists of 16 residues.

This clonotype is called medium-sized based on its frequency. The chain is built from TRBV18 and TRBJ2-1; TCRdb selects TRBD2, and the lack of DNA leaves this call unchecked. Germline V gene sequence: CDR1 KGHSH, CDR2 LQKENI. The CDR3 consists of 14 residues. The CDR3 is CASSTTTRGDEQFF.

The rearrangement joins TRBV6-4 to TRBJ1-6; TCRdb lists TRBD1, though no DNA is available to test this call. The CDR3 runs to 15 residues. Germline V gene data show CDR1 as MRHNA and CDR2 as SNTAGT. CDR3 sequence reads: CASSDSGQGDSPLHF.

The V call is TRBV7-9, the J call TRBJ1-6. The CDR3 consists of 13 residues. Germline V CDR1 and CDR2: SEHNR, FQNEAQ (reference sequence). The CDR3 protein is CASSLGRRSPLHF.

Considering frequency, this clonotype is medium-sized. This chain uses TRBV5-5 with TRBJ2-5. Germline-derived CDR1 and CDR2 are SGHKS and YYEKEE (reference sequence). CDR3 length: 14 residues. This CDR3 is CASGILLRQETQYF.

The chain couples TRBV28 to TRBJ2-7; the D call of TRBD1 rests on TCRdb alone, since no DNA is present to check it. This CDR3 is 16 amino acids long. The germline V gene has CDR1 MDHEN and CDR2 SYDVKM. The CDR3 loop reads CASSPLFFTRTYEQYF.

This clonotype is medium-sized (0.01 to 0.1%) by frequency. This chain joins TRBV19 and TRBJ1-1; the D gene TCRdb calls, TRBD1, cannot be checked with no DNA. Germline V CDR1 and CDR2: LNHDA, SQIVND (reference sequence). The length of the CDR3 is 17 residues. CDR3: CASSTSSLGTGGTEAFF. Filled out from reference TRBV19 and TRBJ1-1, the complete variable domain reads DGGITQSPKYLFRKEGQNVTLSCEQNLNHDAMYWYRQDPGQGLRLIYYSQIVNDFQKGDIAEGYSVSREKKESFPLTVTSAQKNPTAFYLCASSTSSLGTGGTEAFFGQGTRLTVV.

Considering frequency, this clonotype is medium-sized (0.01 to 0.1%). This chain joins TRBV19 and TRBJ1-3. This CDR3 region has 16 residues. Germline V gene sequence: CDR1 LNHDA, CDR2 SQIVND (reference sequence). Here the CDR3 reads CASSASGASSGNTIYF.

According to its frequency, this clonotype is medium-sized (0.01 to 0.1%). The chain carries TRBV18 and TRBJ2-5; the D call of TRBD2 rests on TCRdb alone, since no DNA is present to check it. From germline, CDR1 is KGHSH and CDR2 LQKENI. The CDR3 has 15 amino acids. CDR3 sequence reads: CASSQIPEAKETQYF.

The J gene is TRBJ1-5, the V gene TRBV6-5; TCRdb names TRBD1, which stays unverified in the absence of DNA. Per the germline V gene, CDR1 is MNHEY and CDR2 is SVGAGI. The CDR3 is 16 amino acids. The CDR3 here is CASSSHFDRSNQPQHF.

V gene TRBV27 combines with J gene TRBJ2-3; the TCRdb D gene call, TRBD2, has no DNA to confirm it. The CDR3 covers 13 residues. From germline, CDR1 is MNHEY and CDR2 SMNVEV (reference sequence). The CDR3 here is CASSPLGADTQYF.

According to its frequency, this clonotype is medium-sized. The V gene is TRBV6-5, the J gene TRBJ1-6. This CDR3 has 13 residues. CDR1 is MNHEY and CDR2 is SVGAGI in the germline V gene. This CDR3 reads CASSPGLNSPLHF.

The V call is TRBV5-4, the J call TRBJ2-5; the TCRdb D gene call, TRBD1, has no DNA to confirm it. The CDR3 is made up of 17 amino acids. Germline-derived CDR1 and CDR2 are SGHNT and YYREEE (reference sequence). CDR3 region: CASSLPGGATGGETQYF. Using reference TRBV5-4 and TRBJ2-5 for the parts outside the CDR3, the full variable domain is ETGVTQSPTHLIKTRGQQVTLRCSSQSGHNTVSWYQQALGQGPQFIFQYYREEENGRGNFPPRFSGLQFPNYSSELNVNALELDDSALYLCASSLPGGATGGETQYFGPGTRLLVL.

This clonotype is deemed medium-sized by its frequency. The rearrangement joins TRBV5-4 to TRBJ2-1; TCRdb calls TRBD1, which cannot be checked without DNA. The CDR3 contains 16 residues. Germline V gene data show CDR1 as SGHNT and CDR2 as YYREEE (reference sequence). CDR3 protein: CASSGYRDTSYNEQFF. Complete variable domain (other parts from reference TRBV5-4 and TRBJ2-1): ETGVTQSPTHLIKTRGQQVTLRCSSQSGHNTVSWYQQALGQGPQFIFQYYREEENGRGNFPPRFSGLQFPNYSSELNVNALELDDSALYLCASSGYRDTSYNEQFFGPGTRLTVL.

This chain joins TRBV6-6 and TRBJ2-7; TCRdb's assignment of TRBD1 cannot be checked, as there is no DNA. The germline CDR1 and CDR2 sequences are MNHNY and SVGAGI (reference sequence). The CDR3 spans 15 residues. CDR3 in amino acids: CASSNRQGAAYEQYF.